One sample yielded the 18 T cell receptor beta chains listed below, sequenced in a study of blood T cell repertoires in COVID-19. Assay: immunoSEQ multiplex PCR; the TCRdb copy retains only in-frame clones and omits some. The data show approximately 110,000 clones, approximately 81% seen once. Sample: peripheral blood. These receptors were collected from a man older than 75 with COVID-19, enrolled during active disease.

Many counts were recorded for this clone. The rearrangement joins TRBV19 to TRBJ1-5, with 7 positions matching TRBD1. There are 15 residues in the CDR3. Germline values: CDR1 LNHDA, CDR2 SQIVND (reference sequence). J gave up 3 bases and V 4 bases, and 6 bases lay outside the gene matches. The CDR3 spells CASSSFGQANQPQHF. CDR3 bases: TGTGCCAGTAGTAGCTTCGGACAGGCCAATCAGCCCCAGCATTTT.

The CDR3 DNA is TGTGCCAGCAGCCTGCAAAGCGGGAGTGGCTATGAGCAGTTCTTC. It yields the protein CASSLQSGSGYEQFF. The rearrangement links TRBV7-3 to TRBJ2-1, with 8 bases identical to TRBD2. Trimming took 5 bases from V and 8 from J; bases not matched to a gene: 11. Per the germline V gene, CDR1 is SGHTA and CDR2 is FQGTGA. The CDR3 covers 15 residues.

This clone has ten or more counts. CDR3 sequence reads: CASSPAGTASYEQYF. The CDR3 DNA is TGTGCCAGCTCACCGGCCGGGACAGCATCCTACGAGCAGTACTTC. V and J are TRBV18 and TRBJ2-7, with 7 nucleotides matching TRBD1. The CDR3 totals 15 residues. V lost 3 bases, J lost 1 base, and 6 bases stayed unmatched. CDR1 and CDR2 (germline): KGHSH, LQKENI.

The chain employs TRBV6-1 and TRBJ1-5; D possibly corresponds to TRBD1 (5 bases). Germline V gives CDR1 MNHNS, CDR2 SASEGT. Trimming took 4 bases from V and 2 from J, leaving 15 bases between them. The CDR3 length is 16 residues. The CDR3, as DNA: TGTGCCAGCAGTGCAGCGTGGGGCGCCGGCAATCAGCCCCAGCATTTT. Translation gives CASSAAWGAGNQPQHF.

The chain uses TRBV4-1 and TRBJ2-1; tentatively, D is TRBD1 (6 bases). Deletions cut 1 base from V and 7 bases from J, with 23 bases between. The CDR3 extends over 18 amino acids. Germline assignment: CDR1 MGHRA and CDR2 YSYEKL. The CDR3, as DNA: TGCGCCAGCAGCCAAGTTCCCTCGGCCGGGACACTGAGGAATGAGCAGTTCTTC. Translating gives CASSQVPSAGTLRNEQFF.

The CDR3: CAWRGQETANQPQHF. The CDR3 coding sequence is TGTGCCTGGAGGGGACAGGAGACGGCCAATCAGCCCCAGCATTTT. The chain links TRBV30 to TRBJ1-5; 8 bases are shared with TRBD1. The CDR3 covers 15 residues. Per germline, CDR1 GTSNPN and CDR2 SVGIG (reference sequence). V lost 3 bases and J lost 3; bases outside the gene matches: 7.

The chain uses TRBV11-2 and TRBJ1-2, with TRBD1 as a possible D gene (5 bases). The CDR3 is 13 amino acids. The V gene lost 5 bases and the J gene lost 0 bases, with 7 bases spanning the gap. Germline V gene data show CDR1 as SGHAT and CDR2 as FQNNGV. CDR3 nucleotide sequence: TGTGCCAGCAGCGTGACAGCTAACTATGGCTACACCTTC. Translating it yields CASSVTANYGYTF.

In nucleotides, the CDR3 is TGTGCCAGCAGCTTAGCGCAAAGGGGACAGGGGACTTCACCCCTCCACTTT. Translating it yields CASSLAQRGQGTSPLHF. The genes are TRBV7-9 and TRBJ1-6; 10 bases map to TRBD1. Trimming cost V 0 bases and J 9 bases; bases outside gene matches: 8. Per germline, CDR1 SEHNR and CDR2 FQNEAQ (reference sequence). The CDR3 totals 17 residues.

The CDR3 DNA reads as TGTGCCAGCAGTTACGGCAGGGTTGCCTACAATGAGCAGTTCTTC. Amino acids: CASSYGRVAYNEQFF. The chain is built from TRBV6-5 and TRBJ2-1; possible D gene TRBD1, 5 bases. The CDR3 covers 15 residues. In germline, CDR1 is MNHEY, CDR2 SVGAGI. The germline V and J ends were trimmed by 2 bases and 2 bases, with 10 bases remaining between them.

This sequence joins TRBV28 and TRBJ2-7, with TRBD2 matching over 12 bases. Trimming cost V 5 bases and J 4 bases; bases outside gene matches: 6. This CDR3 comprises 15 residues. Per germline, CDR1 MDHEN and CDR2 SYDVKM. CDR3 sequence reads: CASSVTSGRRYEQYF. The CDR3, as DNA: TGTGCCAGCAGTGTGACTAGCGGGAGAAGGTACGAGCAGTACTTC.

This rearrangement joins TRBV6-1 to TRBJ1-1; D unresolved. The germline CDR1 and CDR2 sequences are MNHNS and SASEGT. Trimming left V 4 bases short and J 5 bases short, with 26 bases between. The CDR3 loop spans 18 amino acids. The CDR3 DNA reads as TGTGCCAGCAGTGCCCGCCGGCGAGGAGGCACCTCGGGAACTGAAGCTTTCTTT. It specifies CASSARRRGGTSGTEAFF.

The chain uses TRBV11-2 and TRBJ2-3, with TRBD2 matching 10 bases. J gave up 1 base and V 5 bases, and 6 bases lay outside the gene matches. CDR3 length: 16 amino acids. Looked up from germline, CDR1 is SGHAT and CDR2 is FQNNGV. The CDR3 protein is CASSPAGGAGTDTQYF. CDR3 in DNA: TGTGCCAGCAGCCCAGCGGGAGGGGCTGGCACAGATACGCAGTATTTT.

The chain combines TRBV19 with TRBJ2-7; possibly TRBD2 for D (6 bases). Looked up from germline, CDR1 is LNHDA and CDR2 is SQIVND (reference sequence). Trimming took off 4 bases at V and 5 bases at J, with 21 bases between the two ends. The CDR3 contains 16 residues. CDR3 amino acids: CASSTRLAGQDDEQYF. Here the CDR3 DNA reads TGTGCCAGTAGTACCCGACTGGCGGGGCAGGACGACGAGCAGTACTTC.

CDR3 DNA sequence: TGTGCCAGCAGCTGGGGCGGGACAGGGAATTCACCCCTCCACTTT. Translated, it gives CASSWGGTGNSPLHF. The rearrangement uses TRBV11-2 and TRBJ1-6, with TRBD1 matching over 9 bases. V was clipped by 4 bases and J by 7 bases; unmatched bases: 5. This CDR3 has 15 amino acids. Germline CDR1 is SGHAT and CDR2 is FQNNGV.

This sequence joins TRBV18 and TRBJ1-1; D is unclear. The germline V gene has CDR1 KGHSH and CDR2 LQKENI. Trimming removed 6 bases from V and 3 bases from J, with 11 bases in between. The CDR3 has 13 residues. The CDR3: CASSRLSDTEAFF. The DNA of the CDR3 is TGTGCCAGCTCTAGGCTGAGCGACACTGAAGCTTTCTTT.

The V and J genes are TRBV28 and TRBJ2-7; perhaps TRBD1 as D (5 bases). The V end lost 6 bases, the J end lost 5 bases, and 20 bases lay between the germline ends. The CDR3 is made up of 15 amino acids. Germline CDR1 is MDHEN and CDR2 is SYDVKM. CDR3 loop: CASSNYLDIPHEQYF. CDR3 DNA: TGTGCCAGCAGCAATTACCTGGACATTCCCCACGAGCAGTACTTC.

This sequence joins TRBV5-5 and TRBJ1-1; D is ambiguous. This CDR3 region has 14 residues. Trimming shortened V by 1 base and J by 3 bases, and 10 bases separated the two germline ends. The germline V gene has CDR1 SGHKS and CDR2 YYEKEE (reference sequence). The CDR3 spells CASSLLYKDTEAFF. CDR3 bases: TGTGCCAGCAGCTTGCTCTATAAAGACACTGAAGCTTTCTTT.

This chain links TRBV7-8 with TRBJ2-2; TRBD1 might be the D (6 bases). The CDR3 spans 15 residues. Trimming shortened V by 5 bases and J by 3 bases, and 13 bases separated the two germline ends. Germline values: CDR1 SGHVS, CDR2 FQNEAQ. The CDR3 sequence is CASSRGHRDTGELFF. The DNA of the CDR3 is TGTGCCAGCAGCAGGGGACATAGGGACACCGGGGAGCTGTTTTTT.